This T cell receptor beta chain was recovered during a study of blood T cell repertoires in COVID-19. In the original workflow: The assay estimated nucleated cells by amplifying reference gene primers. Clones were read by immunoSEQ multiplex PCR, and TCRdb kept only the in-frame ones, dropping some. That table furnishes V, J and clone size, whereas the DNA furnished D and trimming. The repertoire holds about 200,000 clones, with just under 90% as singletons. Individuals aged about 18 to 95 years were recruited from roughly 22 US areas. V was pared by 0 bases and J by 3 bases, with 5 bases of the junction left unmatched. In germline, CDR1 is MGHRA, CDR2 YSYEKL. The CDR3 contains 16 residues.

The source is a woman under 40 with acute COVID-19. Sequenced input: PBMCs or T cells enriched from blood (not recorded which). This chain uses TRBV4-1 with TRBJ2-1, with 7 nucleotides matching TRBD2. CDR3 sequence: CASSQDSRGSYNEQFF. As DNA, the CDR3 is TGCGCCAGCAGCCAAGATTCGCGGGGGAGCTACAATGAGCAGTTCTTC.